What follows describes a single TCR beta chain. The trim removed 3 bases at V and 6 bases at J, leaving 11 bases unmatched. CDR3 length: 18 residues. Germline V lookup: CDR1 LGHNA, CDR2 YSLEER. The PCR had 60 Vbeta and 13 Jbeta primers. Assay: immunoSEQ multiplex PCR; the TCRdb copy retains only in-frame clones and omits some. This table holds 95,000 to 150,000 clones, roughly three quarters found once. The sample is drawn from a study of cytomegalovirus exposure and HLA in healthy donors. Study overall: Among the approximately 410 genotyped donors, 81% were placed in the Caucasian-associated ancestry cluster.

Sequences were obtained from PBMCs. The TCR sequence derives from a man aged 25-45 years in good health and CMV-seropositive. The V and J genes are TRBV4-3 and TRBJ2-3, with 14 bases fitting TRBD2. CDR3 DNA: TGCGCCAGCAGCCAGATCCTCGGGACTAGCGGGAGAGAGGATACGCAGTATTTT. Its protein product is CASSQILGTSGREDTQYF.